Listed below are T cell receptor beta chains from one sample, sequenced in a study of blood T cell repertoires in COVID-19. Clones were sequenced by immunoSEQ multiplex PCR, and TCRdb holds only the in-frame ones, with some missing. The sample includes about 120,000 clones, over 70% of them seen just once. The sample taken for sequencing was peripheral blood. The receptors were gathered from a woman in her fifties or sixties with acute or convalescent COVID-19. The CDR3 runs from the conserved cysteine through the conserved F or W. D genes are given only for firm matches. Some rows have no size entry. The others give once, few or many, or a class for an expanded clone.

NA,NA,TRBJ2-1,TRBV6-5,CASSSLATFYNEQFF,TGTGCCAGCAGTTCACTAGCCACCTTCTACAATGAGCAGTTCTTC
NA,NA,TRBJ2-7,TRBV7-9,CASSHRDTTIYEQYF,TGTGCCAGCAGCCATCGGGACACTACTATCTACGAGCAGTACTTC
NA,TRBD2,TRBJ2-7,TRBV13,CASSSIWAGGSYEQYF,TGTGCCAGCAGTTCGATTTGGGCGGGGGGGTCCTACGAGCAGTACTTC
NA,TRBD1,TRBJ2-7,TRBV28,CASSLLQGKLRYEQYF,TGTGCCAGCAGTTTACTACAGGGGAAACTTCGGTACGAGCAGTACTTC
NA,NA,TRBJ1-1,TRBV6-5,CASSRRGGNTEAFF,TGTGCCAGCAGTCGACGGGGAGGGAACACTGAAGCTTTCTTT
NA,NA,TRBJ2-1,TRBV2,CASRGRDSYNEQFF,TGTGCCAGCAGGGGCAGGGACTCCTACAATGAGCAGTTCTTC
once,NA,TRBJ1-1,TRBV7-9,CASNSREPNTEAFF,TGTGCCAGCAACTCCCGGGAGCCGAACACTGAAGCTTTCTTT
few,TRBD1,TRBJ1-1,TRBV18,CASSPRQDRGLLLSTEAFF,TGTGCCAGCTCACCACGGCAGGACAGGGGGCTTTTGCTGAGTACTGAAGCTTTCTTT
few,NA,TRBJ1-2,TRBV29-1,CSVEGGRRANYGYTF,TGCAGCGTTGAAGGGGGGAGGCGGGCTAACTATGGCTACACCTTC
once,NA,TRBJ1-5,TRBV27,CASSPSRQGNQPQHF,TGTGCCAGCAGCCCATCCCGACAGGGCAATCAGCCCCAGCATTTT
once,TRBD1,TRBJ1-6,TRBV19,CASSGSGTENSPLHF,TGTGCCAGTAGTGGGTCCGGGACAGAGAATTCACCCCTCCACTTT
NA,TRBD1,TRBJ1-1,TRBV5-1,CASSFNRGLTTEAFF,TGCGCCAGCAGCTTTAACAGGGGGTTGACCACTGAAGCTTTCTTT
NA,TRBD2,TRBJ2-1,TRBV19,CASSLPSGRVNEQFF,TGTGCCAGTAGTCTACCTAGCGGGAGGGTCAATGAGCAGTTCTTC
NA,NA,TRBJ1-1,TRBV20-1,CSASLGYTEAFF,TGCAGTGCTAGTTTGGGCTACACTGAAGCTTTCTTT
NA,TRBD1,TRBJ2-3,TRBV6-6,CASSWRTGRGPDTQYF,TGTGCCAGCAGTTGGAGGACAGGGCGGGGACCAGATACGCAGTATTTT